A selection of T cell receptor beta chains follows, all from one sample in a study of blood T cell repertoires in COVID-19. Assay: immunoSEQ multiplex PCR; the TCRdb copy retains only in-frame clones and omits some. The table has about 64,000 clones, roughly 91% seen once; the top ten hold roughly a tenth. The sample consisted of PBMCs or T cells enriched from blood (not recorded which). The receptors come from a middle-aged woman who had recovered from COVID-19. Each CDR3 is given with its conserved first and last residue. The D gene is left open where the match is weak. Size values are once, few and many counts, or a class for expanded clones, and some rows have none.

TRBV6-2/TRBV6-3	TRBD2	TRBJ2-5	NA	TGTGCCAGCAGACCTTCCGGGACTAGCCTTTTCGGAGAGACCCAGTACTTC	CASRPSGTSLFGETQYF
TRBV2	NA	TRBJ1-5	NA	TGTGCCAGCAGTCAACCCCGGACAACGAGTAGCAATCAGCCCCAGCATTTT	CASSQPRTTSSNQPQHF
TRBV5-8	NA	TRBJ1-6	NA	TGTGCCAGCAGCTTGCGGCCAGGCACCCCTCCATCACCCCTCCACTTT	CASSLRPGTPPSPLHF
TRBV5-6	TRBD1	TRBJ1-2	once	TGTGCCAGCAGCCATGGGACAGGGGGCGCGAATGGCTACACCTTC	CASSHGTGGANGYTF
TRBV12-3/TRBV12-4	NA	TRBJ1-5	NA	TGTGCCAGCAGTCGTCTGGAGGCTCAGCCCCAGCATTTT	CASSRLEAQPQHF
TRBV7-9	TRBD1	TRBJ2-7	NA	TGTGCCAGCAGCCCAAGACAGGGGGCCTACGAGCAGTACTTC	CASSPRQGAYEQYF
TRBV11-2	NA	TRBJ1-3	NA	TGTGCCAGCAGCTTACACAGGTCAAGCTCTGGAAACACCATATATTTT	CASSLHRSSSGNTIYF
TRBV6-1	TRBD1	TRBJ1-1	NA	TGTGCCAGCAGTGAATCGACAGGGGGTGATACTGAAGCTTTCTTT	CASSESTGGDTEAFF
TRBV5-1	TRBD2	TRBJ2-5	NA	TGCGCCAGCCAAGAGCCTCTAGCGGGGCAAGAGACCCAGTACTTC	CASQEPLAGQETQYF
TRBV4-1	NA	TRBJ1-2	once	TGCGCCAGCAGCCACGTCCCAGGGCGGGGGAGACGTGGCTACACCTTC	CASSHVPGRGRRGYTF
TRBV19	NA	TRBJ1-1	NA	TGTGCCAGTAGTAGGACAGTGAACACTGAAGCTTTCTTT	CASSRTVNTEAFF
TRBV7-9	NA	TRBJ2-1	NA	TGTGCCAGCAGCTTAAAAGGGACTGTCAATGAGCAGTTCTTC	CASSLKGTVNEQFF
TRBV19	TRBD1	TRBJ2-7	NA	TGTGCCAGTAGTGGGGGACAGGGGACCTCCTACGAGCAGTACTTC	CASSGGQGTSYEQYF
TRBV5-4	TRBD2	TRBJ2-5	NA	TGTGCCAGCACACAATGGGGACTAGCGGGGGAGACCCAGTACTTC	CASTQWGLAGETQYF
TRBV2	NA	TRBJ1-6	NA	TGTGCCAGCAGTGAAGGTAGGACTGGGAATTCACCCCTCCACTTT	CASSEGRTGNSPLHF
TRBV6-4	TRBD1	TRBJ1-2	NA	TGTGCCAGCAGTGAAGGGACAGGGACAATCTATGGCTACACCTTC	CASSEGTGTIYGYTF
TRBV3-1/TRBV3-2	NA	TRBJ1-6	NA	TGTGCCAGCGCCCAGGGCATCCAGACTTCACCCCTCCACTTT	CASAQGIQTSPLHF